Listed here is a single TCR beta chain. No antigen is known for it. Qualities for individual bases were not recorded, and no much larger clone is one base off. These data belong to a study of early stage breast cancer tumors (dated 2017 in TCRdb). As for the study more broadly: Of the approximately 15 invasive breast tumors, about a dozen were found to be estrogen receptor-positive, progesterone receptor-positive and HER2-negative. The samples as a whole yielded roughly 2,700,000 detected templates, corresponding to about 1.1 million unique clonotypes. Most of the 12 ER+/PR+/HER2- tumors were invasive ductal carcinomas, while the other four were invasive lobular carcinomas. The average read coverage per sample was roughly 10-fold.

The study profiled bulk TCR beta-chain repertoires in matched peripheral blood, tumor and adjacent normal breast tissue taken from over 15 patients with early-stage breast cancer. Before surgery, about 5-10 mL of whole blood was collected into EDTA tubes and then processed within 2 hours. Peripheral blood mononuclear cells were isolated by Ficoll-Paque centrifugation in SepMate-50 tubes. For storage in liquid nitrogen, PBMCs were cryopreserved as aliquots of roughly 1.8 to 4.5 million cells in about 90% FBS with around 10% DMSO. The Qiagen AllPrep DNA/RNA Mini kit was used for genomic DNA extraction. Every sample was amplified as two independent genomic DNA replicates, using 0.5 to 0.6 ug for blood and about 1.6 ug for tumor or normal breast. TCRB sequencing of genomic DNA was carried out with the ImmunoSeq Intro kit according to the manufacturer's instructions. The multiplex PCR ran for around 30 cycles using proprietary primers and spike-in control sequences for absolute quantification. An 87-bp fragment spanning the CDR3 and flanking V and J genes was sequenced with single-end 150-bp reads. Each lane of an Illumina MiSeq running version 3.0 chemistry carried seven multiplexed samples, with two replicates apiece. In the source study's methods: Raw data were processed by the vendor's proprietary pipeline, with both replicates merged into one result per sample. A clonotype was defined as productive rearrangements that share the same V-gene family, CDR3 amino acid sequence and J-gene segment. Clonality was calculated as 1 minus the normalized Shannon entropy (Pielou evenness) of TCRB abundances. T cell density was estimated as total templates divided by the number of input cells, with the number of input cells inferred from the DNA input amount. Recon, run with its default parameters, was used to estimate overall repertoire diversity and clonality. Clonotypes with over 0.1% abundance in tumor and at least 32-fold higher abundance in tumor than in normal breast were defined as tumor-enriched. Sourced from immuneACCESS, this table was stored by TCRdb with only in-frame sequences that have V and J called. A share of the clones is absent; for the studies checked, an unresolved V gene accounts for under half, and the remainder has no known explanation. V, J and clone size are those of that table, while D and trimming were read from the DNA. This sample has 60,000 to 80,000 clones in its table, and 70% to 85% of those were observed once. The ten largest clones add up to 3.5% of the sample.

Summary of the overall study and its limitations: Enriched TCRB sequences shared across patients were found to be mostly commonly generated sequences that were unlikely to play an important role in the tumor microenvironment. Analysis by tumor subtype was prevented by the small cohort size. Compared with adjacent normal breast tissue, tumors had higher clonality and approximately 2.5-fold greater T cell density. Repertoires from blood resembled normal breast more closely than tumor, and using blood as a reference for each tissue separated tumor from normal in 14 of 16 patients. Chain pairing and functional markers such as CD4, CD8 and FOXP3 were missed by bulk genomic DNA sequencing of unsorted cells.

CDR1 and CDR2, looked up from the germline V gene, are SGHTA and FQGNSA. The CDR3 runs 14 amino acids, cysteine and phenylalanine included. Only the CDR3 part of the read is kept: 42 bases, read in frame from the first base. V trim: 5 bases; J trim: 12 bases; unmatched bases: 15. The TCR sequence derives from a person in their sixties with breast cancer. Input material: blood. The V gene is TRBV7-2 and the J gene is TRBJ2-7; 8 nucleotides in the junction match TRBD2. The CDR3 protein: CASSREREPPLWYF. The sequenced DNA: TGTGCCAGCAGCAGGGAGCGGGAGCCCCCTTTGTGGTACTTC.